This TCR beta chain came from a study of T cell responses to AZD1222 COVID-19 vaccine. Study-level points and caveats: Nearly half of the spike-specific TCRs reportedly recognize variant regions that carry no mutations.

Comment on this clone: Antigen: not known.

The length of the CDR3 is 15 residues. Germline CDR1 MNHNS, CDR2 SASEGT. V was cut by 2 bases and J by 10 bases, with 15 bases left in between. Produced via immunoSEQ multiplex PCR; TCRdb's table is partial and in-frame only. This table lists about 140,000 clones. Material: peripheral blood. The chain employs TRBV6-1 and TRBJ1-6; possible D gene TRBD1, 6 bases. This receptor was obtained from an adult in good health. The CDR3 is CASSELRGTGSPLHF. The CDR3 nucleotides read TGTGCCAGCAGTGAACTGAGGGGAACAGGGTCACCCCTCCACTTT.